These 27 T cell receptor beta chains were sequenced from one sample in a study of cytomegalovirus exposure and HLA in healthy donors. Amplification used 60 Vbeta primers and 13 Jbeta primers. The protocol was immunoSEQ multiplex PCR, while the TCRdb copy is restricted to in-frame clones and leaves out a portion. The sample yields around 190,000 clones, 75% to 85% seen once. Sequencing was carried out using PBMCs. The receptors originated from a woman in her 50s in good health and CMV-seronegative.

The genes are TRBV6-5 and TRBJ2-7, with 8 bases aligning to TRBD1. J lost 4 bases, V lost 7 bases, and 6 bases had no gene match. The CDR3 is 13 amino acids. The germline V gene has CDR1 MNHEY and CDR2 SVGAGI. This chain's CDR3 is CASTSDRAYEQYF. The CDR3 nucleotides read TGTGCCAGCACCTCGGACAGGGCTTACGAGCAGTACTTC.

In DNA form, the CDR3 reads TGTGCCAGCAGTTCCCTCGGGACAGGGGAGCGGCCCCAGCATTTT. This translates into CASSSLGTGERPQHF. This rearrangement joins TRBV6-5 to TRBJ1-5; 10 nucleotides agree with TRBD1. Germline CDR1 reads MNHEY; CDR2 reads SVGAGI. The CDR3 covers 15 residues. V shed 4 bases and J 9 bases; nucleotides not matched to a gene: 9.

The gene calls are TRBV2 and TRBJ2-7; 11 bases are shared with TRBD2. Germline lookup yields CDR1 SNHLY and CDR2 FYNNEI. The CDR3 has 15 residues. J was trimmed by 2 bases and V by 10 bases; bases with no gene match: 10. The CDR3 region has the DNA TGTGCCACGACTGGGGGACTAGCGGATACCTACGAGCAGTACTTC. Protein product: CATTGGLADTYEQYF.

The chain combines TRBV9 with TRBJ2-7; TRBD1 agrees at 7 bases. The CDR3 totals 12 residues. The trim removed 4 bases at V and 3 bases at J, leaving 1 base unmatched. CDR1 and CDR2 from the germline V gene are SGDLS and YYNGEE. The CDR3 sequence: CASSRTGYEQYF. The CDR3 region has the DNA TGTGCCAGCAGCCGGACAGGCTACGAGCAGTACTTC.

The rearrangement joins TRBV7-9 to TRBJ2-5; 12 bases map to TRBD1. The closer fit of TRBJ2-7 to the DNA end suggests the J call may be wrong. The germline V gene encodes CDR1 SEHNR and CDR2 FQNEAQ (reference sequence). This CDR3 has 16 residues. The CDR3 DNA sequence: TGTGCCAGCAGTTCTTTTGGGGACAGGGGGCGAAACGAGCAGTACTTC. This sequence encodes CASSSFGDRGRNEQYF.

The chain links TRBV5-1 to TRBJ2-7, with 13 bases aligning to TRBD2. The length of the CDR3 is 20 residues. V dropped 0 bases and J dropped 5; count of bases not matched to a gene: 17. Germline CDR1 is SGHRS and CDR2 is YFSETQ. The CDR3 region is CASSLGRTLPSLAGGHEQYF. The CDR3 coding sequence is TGCGCCAGCAGCTTGGGAAGGACTTTACCGTCACTAGCGGGGGGGCACGAGCAGTACTTC.

The chain has TRBV2 and TRBJ2-5; D is unresolved. V lost 8 bases and J lost 3, with 4 bases in between. This CDR3 has 10 residues. Germline V CDR1 and CDR2: SNHLY, FYNNEI. CDR3 loop: CASCEETQYF. CDR3 in DNA: TGTGCCAGCTGCGAAGAGACCCAGTACTTC.

This chain connects TRBV19 to TRBJ2-1; TRBD2 matches 11 bases. CDR1 and CDR2 from the germline V gene are LNHDA and SQIVND (reference sequence). The CDR3 extends over 15 amino acids. After removal of 2 bases from V and 6 bases from J, the junction contained 3 bases not matched to a gene. The CDR3 is CASSINSGRANEQFF. Written as DNA, the CDR3 is TGTGCCAGTAGTATAAATAGCGGGAGGGCCAATGAGCAGTTCTTC.

The chain uses TRBV7-6 and TRBJ2-6, with D possibly being TRBD2 (6 bases). Trimming stripped 1 base from V and 2 bases from J, with 9 bases between. This CDR3 comprises 16 residues. Germline V gene lookup returns CDR1 SGHVS and CDR2 FNYEAQ. CDR3 protein: CASSLEWGAGANVLTF. The CDR3 DNA sequence: TGTGCCAGCAGCTTAGAGTGGGGGGCTGGGGCCAACGTCCTGACTTTC.

This clone was observed a few times. The chain recombines TRBV27 with TRBJ1-2, with TRBD1 identical over 7 bases. CDR1 and CDR2 from the germline V gene are MNHEY and SMNVEV (reference sequence). The ends lost 5 bases at V and 4 bases at J; junction bases unmatched: 7. This CDR3 spans 14 amino acids. The CDR3: CASSSWTGGYGYTF. The CDR3 DNA is TGTGCCAGCAGTAGCTGGACAGGTGGCTATGGCTACACCTTC.

Remarks on this clone: A read error may produce the germline difference seen at one junction end. The V gene is TRBV7-9, the J gene TRBJ2-2, with a tentative D call TRBD2 (5 bases). Germline loops: CDR1 SEHNR, CDR2 FQNEAQ (reference sequence). The CDR3 is 16 amino acids. CDR3 coding DNA: TGTTCCAGCAGCCAGAGGGCTAGCCTTAACACCGGGGAGCTGTTTTTT. Translated, it gives CSSSQRASLNTGELFF.

The V gene is TRBV7-3, the J gene TRBJ2-3; D is ambiguous. The CDR3 runs to 13 residues. Per the germline V gene, CDR1 is SGHTA and CDR2 is FQGTGA. With 8 bases removed from V and 0 bases from J, the gap between germline ends came to 9 bases. Written as DNA, the CDR3 is TGTGCCAGCTCTCCCAGTAGCACAGATACGCAGTATTTT. Its protein product is CASSPSSTDTQYF.

This rearrangement joins TRBV5-1 to TRBJ1-1, with TRBD1 matching over 7 bases. Trimming took 5 bases from V and 6 from J; bases not matched to a gene: 19. The CDR3 sequence is 17 residues long. Per the germline V gene, CDR1 is SGHRS and CDR2 is YFSETQ. The CDR3 is CASRPPTGVSGSAEAFF. For the CDR3, the DNA is TGCGCCAGCAGACCGCCCACAGGGGTTTCAGGTTCAGCTGAAGCTTTCTTT.

The gene calls are TRBV10-3 and TRBJ1-2; D remains unclear. Trimming stripped 11 bases from V and 0 bases from J, with 19 bases between. Germline V lookup: CDR1 ENHRY, CDR2 SYGVKD. The CDR3 has 15 amino acids. The CDR3 protein is CASQVGWPANYGYTF. CDR3 bases: TGTGCCTCTCAAGTCGGGTGGCCCGCTAACTATGGCTACACCTTC.

Concerning this clone itself: The same CDR3 can be traced to other DNA sequences in this sample. In DNA, the CDR3 is TGTGCCAGCAGAAGACAAATGAACACTGAAGCTTTCTTT. Translation gives CASRRQMNTEAFF. The chain uses TRBV6-5 and TRBJ1-1, with D uncertain. The V and J ends lost 6 bases and 0 bases respectively, with 8 bases between them. The CDR3 consists of 13 residues. Germline V gene sequence: CDR1 MNHEY, CDR2 SVGAGI.

The CDR3 sequence: CASSLALRRGGYNEQFF. CDR3 coding DNA: TGTGCCAGCAGCTTAGCGTTACGGCGGGGGGGTTACAATGAGCAGTTCTTC. The chain combines TRBV7-6 with TRBJ2-1; 9 positions agree with TRBD2. Germline CDR1 and CDR2: SGHVS and FNYEAQ. V trimming: 0 bases; J trimming: 4 bases; junction bases outside the gene matches: 7. The CDR3 is 17 residues long.

The table lists this clone with a few counts. The J gene is TRBJ1-1, the V gene TRBV6-4; D call uncertain. The V and J ends lost 5 bases and 4 bases respectively, with 11 bases between them. This CDR3 spans 13 amino acids. The germline gives CDR1 MRHNA, CDR2 SNTAGT. The chain's CDR3 is CASSTIGGTEAFF. In DNA, the CDR3 is TGTGCCAGCAGTACGATTGGAGGCACTGAAGCTTTCTTT.

The chain carries TRBV11-3 and TRBJ2-3; 8 nucleotides match TRBD2. Germline CDR1 is SGHNT and CDR2 is YENEEA. The CDR3 extends over 15 amino acids. The J segment lost 1 base and the V segment lost 2 bases, leaving 2 bases of the junction unmatched. CDR3 in amino acids: CASSLSREGTDTQYF. CDR3 nucleotide sequence: TGTGCCAGCAGCTTATCGCGGGAGGGCACAGATACGCAGTATTTT.

The rearrangement uses TRBV5-5 and TRBJ2-7; D is unresolved. CDR3 size: 11 residues. The V gene's germline CDR1 is SGHKS and CDR2 YYEKEE (reference sequence). V shed 2 bases and J shed 4 bases, with 4 bases lying between them. In nucleotides, the CDR3 is TGTGCCAGCAGCTTCGGGTACGAGCAGTACTTC. This translates into CASSFGYEQYF.

V usage is TRBV28 and J usage is TRBJ2-5, with TRBD2 matching 7 bases. The V segment lost 3 bases and the J segment 5 bases; nucleotides outside the gene matches: 12. The CDR3 is made up of 16 amino acids. Germline CDR1 is MDHEN and CDR2 is SYDVKM. The CDR3, as DNA: TGTGCCAGCAGTTTGGGCTCCCTAGCGGTCAGTGAGACCCAGTACTTC. This translates into CASSLGSLAVSETQYF.

There are a few counts of this clone. V and J are TRBV4-3 and TRBJ1-2; TRBD1 aligns across 7 bases. The CDR3 length is 15 residues. With V trimmed by 4 bases and J by 8 bases, 13 bases remained unmatched. Germline CDR1 LGHNA, CDR2 YSLEER. DNA for the CDR3: TGCGCCAGCAGCCCCCAACCGGTTACAGGGGTCGGCTACACCTTC. This gives the protein CASSPQPVTGVGYTF.

There are a few counts of this clone. The chain links TRBV7-3 to TRBJ2-6, with TRBD1 matching over 8 bases. This CDR3 is 16 amino acids long. V lost 1 base and J lost 2; bases outside the gene matches: 1. The germline CDR1 and CDR2 sequences are SGHTA and FQGTGA. CDR3 amino acids: CASSLKQGAGANVLTF. The CDR3 DNA reads TGTGCCAGCAGCTTAAAACAGGGGGCTGGGGCCAACGTCCTGACTTTC.

V and J are TRBV21-1 and TRBJ2-5; the D segment call TRBD1 is taken from the table without a DNA check. TRBV21-1 counts as a pseudogene. The CDR3 runs to 15 residues. CDR3 amino acids: CASSQDEGAGETQYF. CDR3 bases: TGTGCCAGCAGCCAAGATGAGGGGGCAGGGGAGACCCAGTACTTC.

In DNA form, the CDR3 reads TGCAGCGTTAGCGGGGGCAGGACAGATACGCAGTATTTT. This gives the protein CSVSGGRTDTQYF. The rearrangement joins TRBV29-1 to TRBJ2-3, with TRBD2 matching 8 bases. This CDR3 has 13 residues. Trimming removed 5 bases from V and 3 bases from J; junction bases left unmatched: 4. Germline V gene data show CDR1 as SQVTM and CDR2 as ANQGSEA.

The CDR3 nucleotides read TGTGCCAGCAGTACGGGCGGGAGTGCTTCACCCCTCCACTTT. As protein: CASSTGGSASPLHF. This chain links TRBV6-6 with TRBJ1-6; D is undetermined. Germline CDR1 MNHNY, CDR2 SVGAGI (reference sequence). The V and J ends lost 5 bases and 9 bases respectively, with 14 bases between them. This CDR3 is built from 14 residues.

The rearrangement links TRBV5-1 to TRBJ2-5; possibly TRBD2 for D (5 bases). V was clipped by 1 base and J by 2 bases, with 12 bases between them. Looked up from germline, CDR1 is SGHRS and CDR2 is YFSETQ. The CDR3 runs to 15 residues. The CDR3 sequence: CASSLSGGFQETQYF. The CDR3 DNA follows: TGCGCCAGCAGCTTGAGCGGCGGGTTTCAAGAGACCCAGTACTTC.

To note about this clone: The same CDR3 arises from other DNA sequences in this sample as well. This chain's CDR3 is CASSQRSALPGDTQYF. The DNA for the CDR3 is TGCGCCAGCAGCCAAAGGAGTGCCCTTCCCGGAGATACGCAGTATTTT. This chain connects TRBV4-3 to TRBJ2-3; D gene uncertain. Per germline, CDR1 LGHNA and CDR2 YSLEER. This CDR3 spans 16 amino acids. Trimming took off 2 bases at V and 5 bases at J, with 17 bases between the two ends.